Below, 3 T cell receptor beta chains from the same sample are listed, as sequenced in a study of cytomegalovirus exposure and HLA in healthy donors. TCRdb's table, derived via immunoSEQ multiplex PCR, lists solely in-frame clones and lacks some. The table has some 260,000 clones, roughly 84% seen once. Sequencing was done on a sample of PBMCs. The source of these receptors is a man aged 18 to 35 in good health and CMV-seropositive.

The rearrangement links TRBV19 to TRBJ2-1; 7 positions match TRBD1. The CDR3 has 16 residues. The V and J ends lost 4 bases and 2 bases, in that order; junction bases with no gene match: 8. The germline V gene has CDR1 LNHDA and CDR2 SQIVND (reference sequence). CDR3 residues: CASSTRDSRTYNEQFF. For the CDR3, the DNA is TGTGCCAGTAGTACCCGGGACAGTCGAACCTACAATGAGCAGTTCTTC.

The gene calls are TRBV7-8 and TRBJ1-1, with no clear D. CDR1 SGHVS and CDR2 FQNEAQ come from the germline V gene. This CDR3 region has 15 residues. The V end was cut by 0 bases, the J end by 6 bases, with 14 bases between. The CDR3 DNA is TGTGCCAGCAGCTTAGCGCACGGAGGAGGCTCTGAAGCTTTCTTT. It yields the protein CASSLAHGGGSEAFF.

This sequence joins TRBV6-1 and TRBJ2-1, with TRBD2 matching 10 bases. V gave up 2 bases and J gave up 5 bases; unmatched junction bases: 6. The CDR3 runs to 16 residues. Germline V gene sequence: CDR1 MNHNS, CDR2 SASEGT. The CDR3 here is CASSEMGLAGDNEQFF. DNA for the CDR3: TGTGCCAGCAGTGAAATGGGGCTAGCGGGAGACAATGAGCAGTTCTTC.